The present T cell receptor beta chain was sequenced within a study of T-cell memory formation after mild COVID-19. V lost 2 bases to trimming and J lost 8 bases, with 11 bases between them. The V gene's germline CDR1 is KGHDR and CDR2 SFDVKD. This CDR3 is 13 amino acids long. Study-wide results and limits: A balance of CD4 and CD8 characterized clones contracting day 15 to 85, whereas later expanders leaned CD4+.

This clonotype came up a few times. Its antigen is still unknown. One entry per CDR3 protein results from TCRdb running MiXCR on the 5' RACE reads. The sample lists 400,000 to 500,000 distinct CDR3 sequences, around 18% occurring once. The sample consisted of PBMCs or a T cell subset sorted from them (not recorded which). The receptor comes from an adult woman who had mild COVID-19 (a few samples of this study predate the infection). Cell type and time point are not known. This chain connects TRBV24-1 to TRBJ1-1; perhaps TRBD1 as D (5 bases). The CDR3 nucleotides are TGTGCCACCAGTGATTACGACAGTTCCGAAGCTTTCTTT. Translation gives CATSDYDSSEAFF.